This is a list of T cell receptor beta chains from one sample in a study of blood T cell repertoires in COVID-19. Produced via immunoSEQ multiplex PCR; TCRdb's table is partial and in-frame only. The top ten clones hold around 15% of a sample with about 170,000 clones, approximately 81% of them seen once. Input material: peripheral blood. These receptors were taken from a woman in her seventies with COVID-19, enrolled during active disease. Both conserved end residues are part of each CDR3. Each record gives: J gene, V gene, CDR3 protein.

TRBJ1-5 TRBV5-1 CASSLGGGENQPQHF
TRBJ1-4 TRBV7-8 CASSSPRATNEKLFF
TRBJ1-1 TRBV20-1 CSARRFFEAFF
TRBJ2-5 TRBV5-6 CASSLGDPGGTQYF
TRBJ2-7 TRBV19 CATTSGTSGNFGEQYF
TRBJ2-3 TRBV13 CASSSPSANTDTQYF
TRBJ2-7 TRBV27 CACYVARERTYEQYF
TRBJ2-2 TRBV19 CASSNPRGANTGELFF
TRBJ2-7 TRBV7-2 CASSLDLGSYEQYF
TRBJ2-2 TRBV11-3 CASSSRVTDTGELFF
TRBJ1-2 TRBV30 CAWSGSGYGYTF
TRBJ1-5 TRBV27 CASSPGVASNQPQHF
TRBJ2-2 TRBV5-1 CASSPGSLTLDTGELFF
TRBJ2-1 TRBV5-4 CASSQGTNSYNEQFF
TRBJ1-1 TRBV5-1 CASSSDRVWTEAFF
TRBJ2-2 TRBV6-5 CASSYGAGVTGELFF
TRBJ2-1 TRBV6-5 CATGLDRGANEQFF
TRBJ2-7 TRBV3-1/TRBV3-2 CASSHPGTSGSRGAYEQYF
TRBJ1-3 TRBV6-5 CASSLRGSGNTIYF
TRBJ1-4 TRBV4-2 CASSQAGVWEKLFF
TRBJ1-1 TRBV19 CASNPTTGTGYTEAFF
TRBJ2-1 TRBV10-3 CAISSGMGTGIDEQFF
TRBJ2-7 TRBV6-5 CASRVGQVYEQYF
TRBJ1-6 TRBV27 CASTAWTGVSPLHF
TRBJ1-3 TRBV30 CAWSQQGRNTIYF
TRBJ1-5 TRBV28 CASRDPGQGFFEPQHF
TRBJ1-2 TRBV10-3 CATRDREYTF
TRBJ1-2 TRBV29-1 CSVGEGYGYTF
TRBJ1-4 TRBV28 CASSFEGQGSEKLFF